This TCR beta chain was found in a study of T cell changes during pregnancy in multiple sclerosis. The repertoire was sequenced with immunoSEQ multiplex PCR; TCRdb's copy has only in-frame clones and lacks some. The data contain 40,000 or so clones, about 88% of them seen just once; the ten biggest clones take up 4.1%. Trimming took 0 bases from V and 9 from J, leaving 7 bases between them. Per the germline V gene, CDR1 is SGDLS and CDR2 is YYNGEE. The CDR3 spans 12 residues. The chain employs TRBV9 and TRBJ2-4; D unclear. The input for sequencing was CD8+ T cells from peripheral blood mononuclear cells, taken in the first trimester of pregnancy. The TCR comes from a female donor with multiple sclerosis, enrolled in a pregnancy study. CDR3 sequence (DNA): TGTGCCAGCAGCGTAGACTCAGGCATTCAGTACTTC. Translation gives CASSVDSGIQYF.